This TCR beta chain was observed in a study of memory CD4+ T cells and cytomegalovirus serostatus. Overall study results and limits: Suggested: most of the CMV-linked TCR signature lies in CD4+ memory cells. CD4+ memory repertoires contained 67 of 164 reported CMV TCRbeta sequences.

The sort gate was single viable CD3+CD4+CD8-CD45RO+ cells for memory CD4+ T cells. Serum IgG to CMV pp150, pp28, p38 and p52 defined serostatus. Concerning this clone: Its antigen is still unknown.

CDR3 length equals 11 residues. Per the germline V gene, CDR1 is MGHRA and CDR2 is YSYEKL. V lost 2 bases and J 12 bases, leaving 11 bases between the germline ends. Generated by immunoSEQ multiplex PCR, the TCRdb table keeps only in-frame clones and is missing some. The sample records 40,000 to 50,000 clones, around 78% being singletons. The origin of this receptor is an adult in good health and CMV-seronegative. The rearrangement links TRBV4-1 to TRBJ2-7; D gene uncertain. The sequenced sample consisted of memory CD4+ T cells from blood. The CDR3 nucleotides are TGCGCCAGCAGCCAATTCGGACCTCCGTACTTC. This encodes CASSQFGPPYF.